Following are 4 T cell receptor beta chains from one sample sequenced in a study of blood T cell repertoires in COVID-19. Generated by immunoSEQ multiplex PCR, the TCRdb table keeps only in-frame clones and is missing some. The sample yields around 70,000 clones, roughly 85% seen once. The specimen was peripheral blood. These receptor sequences come from a man aged 25 to 45 with acute or convalescent COVID-19.

This clone has just a few counts. The CDR3 DNA follows: TGTGCCAGCAAGAGGGTCATGAACACTGAAGCTTTCTTT. Translation: CASKRVMNTEAFF. V and J are TRBV2 and TRBJ1-1; D ambiguous. V was pared by 7 bases and J by 0 bases, with 9 bases between. Germline CDR1 reads SNHLY; CDR2 reads FYNNEI. CDR3 size: 13 residues.

The chain employs TRBV9 and TRBJ1-6, with D perhaps matching TRBD1 (5 bases). V lost 4 bases and J lost 11, with 13 bases in between. This CDR3 comprises 13 residues. CDR1 SGDLS and CDR2 YYNGEE come from the germline V gene. The CDR3 loop reads CASSPGGVPPLHF. For the CDR3, the DNA is TGTGCCAGCAGCCCCGGGGGGGTACCACCCCTCCACTTT.

The chain is built from TRBV11-2 and TRBJ2-1; D possibly corresponds to TRBD1 (6 bases). The germline V gene has CDR1 SGHAT and CDR2 FQNNGV. The V end lost 5 bases, the J end lost 5 bases, and 13 bases lay between the germline ends. The CDR3 is 14 amino acids. In DNA form, the CDR3 reads TGTGCCAGCAGCCGGCTTCGACAGGACAATGAGCAGTTCTTC. This sequence encodes CASSRLRQDNEQFF.

The sample holds a few counts of this clone. The V gene is TRBV4-3, the J gene TRBJ1-2; TRBD1 agrees at 8 bases. There are 14 residues in the CDR3. V lost 3 bases and J lost 8; bases outside the gene matches: 8. Germline CDR1 LGHNA, CDR2 YSLEER. DNA for the CDR3: TGCGCCAGCAGCCACTCAGGGGGCGTATGGGGCTACACCTTC. Protein: CASSHSGGVWGYTF.